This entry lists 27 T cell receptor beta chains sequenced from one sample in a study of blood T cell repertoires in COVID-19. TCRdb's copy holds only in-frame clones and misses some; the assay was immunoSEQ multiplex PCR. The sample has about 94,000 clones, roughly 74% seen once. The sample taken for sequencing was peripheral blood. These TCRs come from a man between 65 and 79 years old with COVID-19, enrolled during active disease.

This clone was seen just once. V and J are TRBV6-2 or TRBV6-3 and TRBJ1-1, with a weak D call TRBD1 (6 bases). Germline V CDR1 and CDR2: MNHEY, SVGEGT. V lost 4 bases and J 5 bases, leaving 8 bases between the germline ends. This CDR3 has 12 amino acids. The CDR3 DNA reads TGTGCCAGCAGTTTCCAGGGGACTGAAGCTTTCTTT. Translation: CASSFQGTEAFF.

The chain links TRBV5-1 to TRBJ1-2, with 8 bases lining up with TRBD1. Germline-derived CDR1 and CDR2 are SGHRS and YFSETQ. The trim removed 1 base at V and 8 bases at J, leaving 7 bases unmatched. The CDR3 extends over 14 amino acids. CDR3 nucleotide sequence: TGCGCCAGCAGCTTGAAGGGACAGGAAAACGGCTACACCTTC. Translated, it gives CASSLKGQENGYTF.

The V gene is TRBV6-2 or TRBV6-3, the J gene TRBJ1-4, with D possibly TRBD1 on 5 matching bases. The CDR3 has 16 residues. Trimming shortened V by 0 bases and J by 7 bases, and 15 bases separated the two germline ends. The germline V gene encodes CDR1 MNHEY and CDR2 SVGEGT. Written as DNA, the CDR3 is TGTGCCAGCAGTTACTCGGAGGGGACCTTGGGTGAAAAACTGTTTTTT. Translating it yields CASSYSEGTLGEKLFF.

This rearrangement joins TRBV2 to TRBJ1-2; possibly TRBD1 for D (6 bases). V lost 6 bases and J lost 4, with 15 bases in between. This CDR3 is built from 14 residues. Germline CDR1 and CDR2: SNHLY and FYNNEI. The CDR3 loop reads CASRSGQTIYGYTF. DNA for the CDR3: TGTGCCAGCAGATCGGGACAAACGATCTATGGCTACACCTTC.

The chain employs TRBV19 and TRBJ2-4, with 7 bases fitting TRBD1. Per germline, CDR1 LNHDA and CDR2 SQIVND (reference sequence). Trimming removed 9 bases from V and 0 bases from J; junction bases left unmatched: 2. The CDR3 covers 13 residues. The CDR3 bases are TGTGCCAGCCGGGACAGAGCCAAAAACATTCAGTACTTC. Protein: CASRDRAKNIQYF.

DNA of the CDR3: TGCGCCAGCAGCTTCGACTCCAAATCGGTTGGAAACATTCAGTACTTC. Translation: CASSFDSKSVGNIQYF. The chain recombines TRBV5-1 with TRBJ2-4; no reliable D call. V was shortened by 2 bases and J by 6 bases, with 18 bases between the two germline ends. CDR3 length: 16 amino acids. The V gene's germline CDR1 is SGHRS and CDR2 YFSETQ.

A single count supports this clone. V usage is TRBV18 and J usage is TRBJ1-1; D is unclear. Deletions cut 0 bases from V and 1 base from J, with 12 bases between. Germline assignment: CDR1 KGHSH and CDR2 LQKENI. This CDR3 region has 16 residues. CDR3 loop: CASSPPDGRGNTEAFF. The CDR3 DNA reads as TGTGCCAGCTCACCACCGGACGGGCGGGGGAACACTGAAGCTTTCTTT. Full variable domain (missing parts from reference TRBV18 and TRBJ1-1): NAGVMQNPRHLVRRRGQEARLRCSPMKGHSHVYWYRQLPEEGLKFMVYLQKENIIDESGMPKERFSAEFPKEGPSILRIQQVVRGDSAAYFCASSPPDGRGNTEAFFGQGTRLTVV.

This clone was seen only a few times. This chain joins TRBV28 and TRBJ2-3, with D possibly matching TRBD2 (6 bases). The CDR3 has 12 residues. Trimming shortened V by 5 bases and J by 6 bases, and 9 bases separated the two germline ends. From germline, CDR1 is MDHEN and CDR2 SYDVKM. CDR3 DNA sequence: TGTGCCAGCAGTCCCGGAGGGGATACGCAGTATTTT. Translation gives CASSPGGDTQYF.

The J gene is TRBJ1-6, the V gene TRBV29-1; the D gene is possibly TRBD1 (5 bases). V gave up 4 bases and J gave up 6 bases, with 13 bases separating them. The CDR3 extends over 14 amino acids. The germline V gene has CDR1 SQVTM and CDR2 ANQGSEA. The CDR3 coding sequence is TGCAGCGTTGCGGCCGGGGGGGTTAATTCACCCCTCCACTTT. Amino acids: CSVAAGGVNSPLHF.

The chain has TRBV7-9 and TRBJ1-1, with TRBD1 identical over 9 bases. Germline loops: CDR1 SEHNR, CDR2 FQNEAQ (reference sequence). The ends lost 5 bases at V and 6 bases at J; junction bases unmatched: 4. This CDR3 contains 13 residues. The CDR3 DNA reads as TGTGCCAGCAGCCTGACAGGGGGTCCTGAAGCTTTCTTT. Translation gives CASSLTGGPEAFF.

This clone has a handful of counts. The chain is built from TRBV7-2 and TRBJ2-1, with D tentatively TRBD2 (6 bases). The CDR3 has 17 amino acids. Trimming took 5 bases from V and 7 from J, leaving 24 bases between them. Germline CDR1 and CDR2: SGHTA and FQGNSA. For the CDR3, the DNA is TGTGCCAGCAGCCCCCGGCGGGGAGCACCGCGGAGGAATGAGCAGTTCTTC. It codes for CASSPRRGAPRRNEQFF.

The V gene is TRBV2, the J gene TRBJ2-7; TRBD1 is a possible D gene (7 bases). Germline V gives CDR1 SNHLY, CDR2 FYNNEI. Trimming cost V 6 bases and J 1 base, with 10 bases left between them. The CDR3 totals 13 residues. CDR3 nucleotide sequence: TGTGCCAGCAGGCGGGACAGTTCCTACGAGCAGTACTTC. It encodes CASRRDSSYEQYF.

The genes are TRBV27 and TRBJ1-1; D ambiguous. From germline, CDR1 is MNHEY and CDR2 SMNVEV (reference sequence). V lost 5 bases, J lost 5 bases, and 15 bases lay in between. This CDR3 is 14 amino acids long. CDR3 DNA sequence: TGTGCCAGCAGTCGAATTGGGCTTGGGACTGAAGCTTTCTTT. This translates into CASSRIGLGTEAFF.

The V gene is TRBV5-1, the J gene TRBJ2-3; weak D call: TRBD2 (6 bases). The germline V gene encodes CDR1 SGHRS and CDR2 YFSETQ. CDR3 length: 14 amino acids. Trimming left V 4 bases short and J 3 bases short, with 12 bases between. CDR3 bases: TGCGCCAGCAGCCCTAGGGACTGGACAGATACGCAGTATTTT. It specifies CASSPRDWTDTQYF.

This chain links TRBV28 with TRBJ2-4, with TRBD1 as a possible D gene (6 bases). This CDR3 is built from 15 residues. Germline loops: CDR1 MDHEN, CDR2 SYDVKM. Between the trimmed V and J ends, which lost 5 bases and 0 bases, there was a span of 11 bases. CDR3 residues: CASSVGTLAKNIQYF. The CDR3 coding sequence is TGTGCCAGCAGTGTCGGGACACTAGCCAAAAACATTCAGTACTTC.

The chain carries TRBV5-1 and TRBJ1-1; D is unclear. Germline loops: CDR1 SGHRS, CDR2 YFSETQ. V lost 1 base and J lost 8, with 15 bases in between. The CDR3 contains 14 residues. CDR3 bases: TGCGCCAGCAGCTTGTCTTTCAGGCAAGGCGAAGCTTTCTTT. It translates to CASSLSFRQGEAFF.

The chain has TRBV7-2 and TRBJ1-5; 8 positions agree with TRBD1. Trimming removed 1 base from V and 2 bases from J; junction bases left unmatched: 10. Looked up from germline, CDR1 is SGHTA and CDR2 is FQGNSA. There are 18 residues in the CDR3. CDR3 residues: CASSLGGQGRWGNQPQHF. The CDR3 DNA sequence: TGTGCCAGCAGCTTAGGTGGACAGGGCCGATGGGGCAATCAGCCCCAGCATTTT. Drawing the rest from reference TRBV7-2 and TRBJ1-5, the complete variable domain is GAGVSQSPSNKVTEKGKDVELRCDPISGHTALYWYRQSLGQGLEFLIYFQGNSAPDKSGLPSDRFSAERTGGSVSTLTIQRTQQEDSAVYLCASSLGGQGRWGNQPQHFGDGTRLSIL.

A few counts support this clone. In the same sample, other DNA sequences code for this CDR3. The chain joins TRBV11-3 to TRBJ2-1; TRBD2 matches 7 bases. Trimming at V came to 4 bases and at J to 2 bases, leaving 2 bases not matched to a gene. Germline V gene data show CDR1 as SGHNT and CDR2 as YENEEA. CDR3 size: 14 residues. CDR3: CASSSGLAYNEQFF. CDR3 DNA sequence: TGTGCCAGCAGCTCCGGACTAGCCTACAATGAGCAGTTCTTC.

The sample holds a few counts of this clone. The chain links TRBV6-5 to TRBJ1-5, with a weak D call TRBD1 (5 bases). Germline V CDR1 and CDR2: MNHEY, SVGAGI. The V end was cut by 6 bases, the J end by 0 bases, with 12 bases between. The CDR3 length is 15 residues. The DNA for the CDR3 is TGTGCCAGCAGATTTACAGGAGTTAGCAATCAGCCCCAGCATTTT. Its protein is CASRFTGVSNQPQHF.

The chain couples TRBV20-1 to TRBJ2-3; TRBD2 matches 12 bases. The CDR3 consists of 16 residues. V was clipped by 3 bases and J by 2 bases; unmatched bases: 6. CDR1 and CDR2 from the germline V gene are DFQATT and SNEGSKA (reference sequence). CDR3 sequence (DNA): TGCAGTGCTAGTACGCCTAGCGGGAGGGCCACAGATACGCAGTATTTT. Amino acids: CSASTPSGRATDTQYF.

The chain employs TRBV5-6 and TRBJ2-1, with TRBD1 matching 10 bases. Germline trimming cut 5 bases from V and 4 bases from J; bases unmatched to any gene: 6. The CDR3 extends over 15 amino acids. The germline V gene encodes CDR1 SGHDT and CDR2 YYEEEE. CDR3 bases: TGTGCCAGCAGTCGTGACAGGGGGCTGTACAATGAGCAGTTCTTC. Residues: CASSRDRGLYNEQFF.

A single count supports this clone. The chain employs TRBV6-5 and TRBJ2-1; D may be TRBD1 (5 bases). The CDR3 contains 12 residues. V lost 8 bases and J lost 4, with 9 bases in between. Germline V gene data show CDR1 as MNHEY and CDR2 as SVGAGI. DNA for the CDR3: TGTGCCAGCTCGACAGTGTACAATGAGCAGTTCTTC. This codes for CASSTVYNEQFF.

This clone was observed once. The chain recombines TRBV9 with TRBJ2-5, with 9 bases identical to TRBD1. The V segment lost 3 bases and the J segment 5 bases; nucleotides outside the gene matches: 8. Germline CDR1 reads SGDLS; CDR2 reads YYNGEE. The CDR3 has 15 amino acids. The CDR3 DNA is TGTGCCAGCAGCGGGGACAGGGAGGGAAAGGAGACCCAGTACTTC. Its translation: CASSGDREGKETQYF. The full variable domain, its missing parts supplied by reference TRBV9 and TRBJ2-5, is DSGVTQTPKHLITATGQRVTLRCSPRSGDLSVYWYQQSLDQGLQFLIQYYNGEERAKGNILERFSAQQFPDLHSELNLSSLELGDSALYFCASSGDREGKETQYFGPGTRLLVL.

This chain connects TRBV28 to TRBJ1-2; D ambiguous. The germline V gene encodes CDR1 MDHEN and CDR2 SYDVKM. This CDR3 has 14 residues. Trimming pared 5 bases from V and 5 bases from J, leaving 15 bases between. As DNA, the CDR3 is TGTGCCAGCAGTATCCTCGCCGGTCCTTATGGCTACACCTTC. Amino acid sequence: CASSILAGPYGYTF.

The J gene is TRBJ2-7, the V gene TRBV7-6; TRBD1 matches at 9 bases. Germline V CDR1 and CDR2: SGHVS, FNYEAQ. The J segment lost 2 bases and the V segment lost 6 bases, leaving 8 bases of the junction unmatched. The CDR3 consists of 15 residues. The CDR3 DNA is TGTGCCAGCAGGAAAACAGGGGGCCGAACCTACGAGCAGTACTTC. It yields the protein CASRKTGGRTYEQYF.

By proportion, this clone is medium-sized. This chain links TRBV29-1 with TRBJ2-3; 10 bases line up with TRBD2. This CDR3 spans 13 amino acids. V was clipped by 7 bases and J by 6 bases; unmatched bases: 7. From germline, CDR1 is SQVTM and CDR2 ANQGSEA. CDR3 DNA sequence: TGCAGCGGGTCTAGCGGGAGTCTGGATACGCAGTATTTT. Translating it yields CSGSSGSLDTQYF.

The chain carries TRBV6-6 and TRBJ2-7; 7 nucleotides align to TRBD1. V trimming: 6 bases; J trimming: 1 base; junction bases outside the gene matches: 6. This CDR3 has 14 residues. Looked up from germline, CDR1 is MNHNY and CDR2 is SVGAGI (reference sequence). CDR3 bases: TGTGCCAGCAGATTCCCGGGACAGTCCTACGAGCAGTACTTC. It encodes CASRFPGQSYEQYF.